These 32 T cell receptor beta chains originate from one sample sequenced in a study of T-cell reconstitution after alpha-beta-depleted transplantation in children. As it was prepared, the TCRbeta library received unique molecular identifiers. TCRdb independently ran MiXCR on the PCR reads; one entry per CDR3 protein. There are about 370,000 distinct CDR3 sequences in the sample; 20% occur only once, and around 4% lies in the top ten. The sequenced sample was PBMCs from the stem cell graft donor, obtained from the stem cell graft. The receptors were sampled from a human donor who donated a stem cell graft to a child with acute myeloid leukemia.

The chain links TRBV20-1 to TRBJ2-2, with D possibly matching TRBD2 (5 bases). This CDR3 comprises 14 residues. V was cut by 4 bases and J by 4 bases, with 13 bases left in between. The germline V gene encodes CDR1 DFQATT and CDR2 SNEGSKA (reference sequence). CDR3 sequence (DNA): TGCAGTGCTAAGCCTCCTGAGGGCACCGGGGAGCTGTTTTTT. It yields the protein CSAKPPEGTGELFF.

V gene TRBV2 combines with J gene TRBJ2-7, with 9 bases aligning to TRBD2. The length of the CDR3 is 13 residues. The V segment lost 9 bases and the J segment 4 bases; nucleotides outside the gene matches: 7. Germline V gene lookup returns CDR1 SNHLY and CDR2 FYNNEI. In nucleotides, the CDR3 is TGTGCCAGTGCCGTAGCGGGAGAATACGAGCAGTACTTC. Protein product: CASAVAGEYEQYF.

The chain couples TRBV27 to TRBJ2-1, with 8 bases fitting TRBD1. The ends lost 0 bases at V and 6 bases at J; junction bases unmatched: 7. Germline CDR1 is MNHEY and CDR2 is SMNVEV (reference sequence). The CDR3 is 16 residues long. In nucleotides, the CDR3 is TGTGCCAGCAGTTTATCCTTCCAGGGGGCGGGCAATGAGCAGTTCTTC. Translated, it gives CASSLSFQGAGNEQFF.

This clonotype has a handful of counts. This chain links TRBV20-1 with TRBJ1-4; no clear D. V shed 5 bases and J shed 11 bases, with 15 bases lying between them. Germline V gene lookup returns CDR1 DFQATT and CDR2 SNEGSKA (reference sequence). The CDR3 extends over 12 amino acids. The DNA for the CDR3 is TGCAGTGCTTTACCCCGGACTGAGAAACTGTTTTTT. This codes for CSALPRTEKLFF.

This clonotype was picked up many times. The rearrangement uses TRBV20-1 and TRBJ2-1; 8 positions match TRBD1. The V segment lost 2 bases and the J segment 1 base; nucleotides outside the gene matches: 4. The CDR3 extends over 15 amino acids. Germline V gene lookup returns CDR1 DFQATT and CDR2 SNEGSKA (reference sequence). The CDR3 DNA follows: TGCAGTGCTAGAATCGGACAGGGTTCCTACAATGAGCAGTTCTTC. It is translated as CSARIGQGSYNEQFF.

In its sample, this clonotype was seen many times. The chain is built from TRBV27 and TRBJ2-1, with 8 bases fitting TRBD2. With V trimmed by 10 bases and J by 4 bases, 12 bases remained unmatched. The CDR3 runs 15 residues. Per germline, CDR1 MNHEY and CDR2 SMNVEV (reference sequence). The CDR3 nucleotides are TGTGCCACCCAAGGGGCGGGAGGTGGATACAATGAGCAGTTCTTC. The encoded protein is CATQGAGGGYNEQFF.

The V gene is TRBV6-2 or TRBV6-3, the J gene TRBJ2-5; 9 nucleotides line up with TRBD2. J was trimmed by 3 bases and V by 7 bases; bases with no gene match: 6. There are 14 residues in the CDR3. Per the germline V gene, CDR1 is MNHEY and CDR2 is SVGEGT. The CDR3 nucleotides are TGTGCCAGCACCCACCGCGGGAGGGAAGAGACCCAGTACTTC. It specifies CASTHRGREETQYF.

There are many counts of this clonotype. This chain joins TRBV7-6 and TRBJ2-3; D remains unclear. Trimming shortened V by 1 base and J by 4 bases, and 6 bases separated the two germline ends. The germline V gene encodes CDR1 SGHVS and CDR2 FNYEAQ. The CDR3 spans 13 residues. CDR3 bases: TGTGCCAGCAGCTTAGACCCGGCAGATACGCAGTATTTT. Encoded protein: CASSLDPADTQYF.

The table lists this clonotype with a few counts. V and J are TRBV27 and TRBJ2-7; D is perhaps TRBD1 or TRBD2 (5 bases each). Trimming pared 8 bases from V and 5 bases from J, leaving 19 bases between. CDR3 size: 14 residues. From germline, CDR1 is MNHEY and CDR2 SMNVEV (reference sequence). The CDR3 region is CASRLRQGRDEQYF. As DNA, the CDR3 is TGTGCCAGCCGTCTGAGGCAGGGACGGGACGAGCAGTACTTC.

The chain joins TRBV9 to TRBJ1-6; 9 positions agree with TRBD1. The germline CDR1 and CDR2 sequences are SGDLS and YYNGEE. With V trimmed by 0 bases and J by 6 bases, 1 base remained unmatched. The CDR3 runs to 15 residues. Here the CDR3 reads CASSVAGQGNSPLHF. The CDR3 DNA sequence: TGTGCCAGCAGCGTAGCGGGACAGGGTAATTCACCCCTCCACTTT.

V usage is TRBV7-2 and J usage is TRBJ2-5, with 7 bases that match TRBD1. The V segment lost 5 bases and the J segment 3 bases; nucleotides outside the gene matches: 6. This CDR3 has 14 amino acids. Germline assignment: CDR1 SGHTA and CDR2 FQGNSA. Written as DNA, the CDR3 is TGTGCCAGCAGCCAGGGACAGATAAAAGAGACCCAGTACTTC. Translating gives CASSQGQIKETQYF.

This clonotype was counted between two and nine times. The chain carries TRBV20-1 and TRBJ2-1; 7 bases align to TRBD2. The CDR3 loop spans 14 amino acids. After removal of 5 bases from V and 8 bases from J, the junction contained 12 bases not matched to a gene. Germline lookup yields CDR1 DFQATT and CDR2 SNEGSKA (reference sequence). As DNA, the CDR3 is TGCAGTGCTGTCTTGGCGGGAGAGGGCCATGAGCAGTTCTTC. It codes for CSAVLAGEGHEQFF.

This clonotype has a handful of counts. The chain carries TRBV20-1 and TRBJ2-1, with 8 positions matching TRBD2. V shed 0 bases and J 2 bases; nucleotides not matched to a gene: 6. Germline V lookup: CDR1 DFQATT, CDR2 SNEGSKA (reference sequence). The CDR3 sequence is 16 residues long. This CDR3 reads CSARDRISGTYNEQFF. For the CDR3, the DNA is TGCAGTGCTAGAGATCGGATTAGCGGGACCTACAATGAGCAGTTCTTC.

The table lists this clonotype with a few counts. The chain recombines TRBV29-1 with TRBJ2-1, with 7 bases lining up with TRBD1. The CDR3 has 14 residues. V shed 7 bases and J 0 bases; nucleotides not matched to a gene: 6. Germline V gives CDR1 SQVTM, CDR2 ANQGSEA. CDR3 in DNA: TGCAGCGGAGGGGGCGGGCCCTCCTACAATGAGCAGTTCTTC. Its translation: CSGGGGPSYNEQFF.

The J gene is TRBJ1-4, the V gene TRBV11-2; D gene unclear. The CDR3 is made up of 14 amino acids. Germline assignment: CDR1 SGHAT and CDR2 FQNNGV. Trimming cost V 0 bases and J 8 bases, with 10 bases left between them. Here the CDR3 reads CASSLERLEEKLFF. The CDR3 DNA follows: TGTGCCAGCAGCTTAGAAAGGTTGGAGGAAAAACTGTTTTTT.

The chain carries TRBV20-1 and TRBJ1-4; perhaps TRBD1 as D (6 bases). CDR3 length: 15 amino acids. Per the germline V gene, CDR1 is DFQATT and CDR2 is SNEGSKA (reference sequence). Trimming removed 6 bases from V and 2 bases from J, with 16 bases in between. The CDR3 loop is CSADSPGATNEKLFF. In nucleotides, the CDR3 is TGCAGTGCCGACAGTCCAGGGGCGACTAATGAAAAACTGTTTTTT.

This clonotype was observed a handful of times. The rearrangement uses TRBV7-6 and TRBJ2-3; 11 bases match TRBD2. V was pared by 1 base and J by 5 bases, with 5 bases of the junction left unmatched. The V gene's germline CDR1 is SGHVS and CDR2 FNYEAQ. CDR3 length: 16 amino acids. CDR3 sequence reads: CASSLVVAGGRDTQYF. Here the CDR3 DNA reads TGTGCCAGCAGCTTAGTGGTAGCGGGGGGGAGAGATACGCAGTATTTT.

This rearrangement joins TRBV5-1 to TRBJ2-1, with TRBD2 matching 10 bases. The CDR3 spans 14 residues. V lost 0 bases and J lost 9; bases outside the gene matches: 3. The germline CDR1 and CDR2 sequences are SGHRS and YFSETQ. Here the CDR3 DNA reads TGCGCCAGCAGCTTGGGGGGACTAGCGATTGAGCAGTTCTTC. Its protein is CASSLGGLAIEQFF.

This chain joins TRBV7-8 and TRBJ2-5; 7 positions agree with TRBD1. Unmatched junction bases numbered 6, after V lost 1 base and J lost 4 bases. The CDR3 is made up of 15 amino acids. CDR1 and CDR2 from the germline V gene are SGHVS and FQNEAQ. The CDR3 loop is CASSLEGSGGETQYF. DNA of the CDR3: TGTGCCAGCAGCTTAGAAGGGTCAGGGGGAGAGACCCAGTACTTC.

The chain uses TRBV11-1 and TRBJ2-7; maybe TRBD1 (6 bases). CDR3 length: 15 residues. Trimming cost V 2 bases and J 1 base, with 12 bases left between them. From germline, CDR1 is SGHAT and CDR2 FQDESV (reference sequence). This CDR3 reads CASSLKGGLSYEQYF. CDR3 sequence (DNA): TGTGCCAGCAGCTTAAAAGGGGGATTATCCTACGAGCAGTACTTC.

The V gene is TRBV29-1, the J gene TRBJ2-5; D is undetermined. Trimming took off 4 bases at V and 5 bases at J, with 17 bases between the two ends. The CDR3 has 14 residues. Looked up from germline, CDR1 is SQVTM and CDR2 is ANQGSEA. Here the CDR3 DNA reads TGCAGCGTTGCTTTTCGAACACGGCGGGAGACCCAGTACTTC. It specifies CSVAFRTRRETQYF.

J is TRBJ2-7 and V is TRBV12-3 or TRBV12-4; 9 bases match TRBD1. Germline trimming cut 6 bases from V and 3 bases from J; bases unmatched to any gene: 3. There are 13 residues in the CDR3. The CDR3 here is CASSGTGLYEQYF. The CDR3 DNA sequence: TGTGCCAGCAGCGGGACAGGGCTCTACGAGCAGTACTTC.

This clonotype was seen many times. This rearrangement joins TRBV29-1 to TRBJ2-3; 9 nucleotides match TRBD1. Germline lookup yields CDR1 SQVTM and CDR2 ANQGSEA. V dropped 2 bases and J dropped 2; count of bases not matched to a gene: 8. The CDR3 totals 16 residues. CDR3 in amino acids: CSVERGQGVFTDTQYF. CDR3 in DNA: TGCAGCGTTGAACGGGGACAGGGAGTTTTCACAGATACGCAGTATTTT.

This chain uses TRBV9 with TRBJ2-1; TRBD2 matches 10 bases. The length of the CDR3 is 18 residues. With V trimmed by 3 bases and J by 9 bases, 18 bases remained unmatched. Germline lookup yields CDR1 SGDLS and CDR2 YYNGEE. In DNA form, the CDR3 reads TGTGCCAGCAGCGAAGGGAAGGAACTAGCGGGAAAGGGGGCTGAGCAGTTCTTC. Amino acids: CASSEGKELAGKGAEQFF.

CDR3 residues: CASSDFRGNNEQFF. The DNA for the CDR3 is TGTGCCAGCAGTGATTTTCGAGGTAACAATGAGCAGTTCTTC. The rearrangement joins TRBV2 to TRBJ2-1; D not certain. From germline, CDR1 is SNHLY and CDR2 FYNNEI. Deletions cut 3 bases from V and 5 bases from J, with 11 bases between. The CDR3 sequence is 14 residues long.

There are a few counts of this clonotype. The chain recombines TRBV12-3 or TRBV12-4 with TRBJ1-5; D is unclear. V dropped 3 bases and J dropped 0 bases, with 9 bases sitting between them. The CDR3 has 15 amino acids. This chain's CDR3 is CASSFGQISNQPQHF. For the CDR3, the DNA is TGTGCCAGCAGTTTCGGGCAGATTAGCAATCAGCCCCAGCATTTT.

The chain uses TRBV30 and TRBJ2-5; maybe TRBD2 (6 bases). Looked up from germline, CDR1 is GTSNPN and CDR2 is SVGIG (reference sequence). V was cut by 3 bases and J by 5 bases, with 10 bases left in between. CDR3 length: 12 amino acids. The CDR3 DNA is TGTGCCTGGAGACCGGGAGATGAGACCCAGTACTTC. Translated: CAWRPGDETQYF.

This clonotype was observed at least ten times. V and J are TRBV11-2 and TRBJ2-7, with TRBD2 matching over 7 bases. Losses at the gene ends were 1 base for V and 2 bases for J; bases not matched to a gene: 2. CDR3 length: 14 amino acids. CDR1 SGHAT and CDR2 FQNNGV come from the germline V gene. The CDR3, as DNA: TGTGCCAGCAGCTTAGGGACTAGGACCTACGAGCAGTACTTC. It yields the protein CASSLGTRTYEQYF.

The chain joins TRBV19 to TRBJ1-6, with 9 bases lining up with TRBD1. Losses at the gene ends were 3 bases for V and 4 bases for J; bases not matched to a gene: 4. The CDR3 covers 16 residues. Germline values: CDR1 LNHDA, CDR2 SQIVND (reference sequence). The CDR3 DNA reads TGTGCCAGTAGTATTGGGACAGGGATTTATAATTCACCCCTCCACTTT. Residues: CASSIGTGIYNSPLHF.

This clonotype was counted at least ten times. DNA for the CDR3: TGCAGTGCTCCTTTAGCGGGAGCCCACTCCTACGAGCAGTACTTC. Translating it yields CSAPLAGAHSYEQYF. The chain couples TRBV20-1 to TRBJ2-7; 9 positions match TRBD2. This CDR3 region has 15 residues. Germline CDR1 is DFQATT and CDR2 is SNEGSKA (reference sequence). V gave up 5 bases and J gave up 0 bases; unmatched junction bases: 8.

This rearrangement joins TRBV24-1 to TRBJ2-5; possible D gene TRBD2, 5 bases. The germline V gene encodes CDR1 KGHDR and CDR2 SFDVKD. V lost 3 bases to trimming and J lost 5 bases, with 12 bases between them. The CDR3 contains 14 residues. CDR3 nucleotides: TGTGCCACCAGTGATCCAACTAGGTCGGAGACCCAGTACTTC. Protein product: CATSDPTRSETQYF.

This clonotype was recorded many times. The V and J genes are TRBV29-1 and TRBJ1-2; 8 positions agree with TRBD1. Unmatched junction bases numbered 10, after V lost 8 bases and J lost 2 bases. The CDR3 is 14 residues long. CDR1 is SQVTM and CDR2 is ANQGSEA in the germline V gene. DNA for the CDR3: TGCAGCACAGGGGGACAGCGATCGAACTATGGCTACACCTTC. Protein product: CSTGGQRSNYGYTF.